This T cell receptor (beta chain) was identified in a study of vaccination and CD4 T cells after COVID-19. About the research overall: Control cultures were supplied with a CEFX pool, an HIV-1 Nef pool, or no peptide at all.

As to this clonotype: Its antigen remains unidentified.

Overall study findings and caveats: A comparatively limited set of convalescent patients was examined, with no early post-infection timepoints.

Described treatment: approximately 9-day PBMC culture with coronavirus spike peptide pools or control peptides (ViraFEST assay). The study sequenced cultured CD4+ T cell DNA using the Oncomine TCR Beta short-read assay. Someone extracted genomic DNA from cultured CD4+ T cells. TCRdb reprocessed the PCR reads with MiXCR, giving one entry per CDR3 protein. Seen here are nearly 25,000 distinct CDR3 sequences, around three fifths observed once, and the top ten hold 7% to 9.5%. V gave up 4 bases and J gave up 1 base, with 6 bases separating them. This CDR3 is built from 12 residues. Per germline, CDR1 DFQATT and CDR2 SNEGSKA (reference sequence).

The chain employs TRBV20-1 and TRBJ2-3; the D gene is possibly TRBD1 (6 bases). The receptor's source is a human donor who had recovered from COVID-19. Sequenced sample: CD4+ T cells from blood, cultured in vitro. The CDR3 reads CSANRGTDTQYF. The CDR3 nucleotides are TGCAGTGCTAACAGGGGCACAGATACGCAGTATTTT.